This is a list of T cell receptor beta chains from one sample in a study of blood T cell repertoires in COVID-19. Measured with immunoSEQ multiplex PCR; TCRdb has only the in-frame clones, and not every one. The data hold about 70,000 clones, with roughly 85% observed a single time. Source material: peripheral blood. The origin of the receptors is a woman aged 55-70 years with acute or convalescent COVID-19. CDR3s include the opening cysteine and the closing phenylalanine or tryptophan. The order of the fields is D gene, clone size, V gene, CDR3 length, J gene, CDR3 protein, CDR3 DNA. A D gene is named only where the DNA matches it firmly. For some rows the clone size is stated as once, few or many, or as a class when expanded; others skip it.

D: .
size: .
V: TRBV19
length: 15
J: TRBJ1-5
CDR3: CASRKETVTNQPQHF
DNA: TGTGCCAGTAGGAAGGAAACAGTCACTAATCAGCCCCAGCATTTT

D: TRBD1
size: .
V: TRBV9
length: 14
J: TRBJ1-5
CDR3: CASSSGGLNQPQHF
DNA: TGTGCCAGCAGCTCAGGGGGACTCAATCAGCCCCAGCATTTT

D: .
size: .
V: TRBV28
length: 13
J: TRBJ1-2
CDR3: CASSPRGRNGYTF
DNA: TGTGCCAGCAGCCCGCGGGGTCGGAATGGCTACACCTTC

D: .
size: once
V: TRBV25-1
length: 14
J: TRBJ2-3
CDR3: CASSRGDSTDTQYF
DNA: TGTGCCAGCAGCAGGGGTGATAGCACAGATACGCAGTATTTT

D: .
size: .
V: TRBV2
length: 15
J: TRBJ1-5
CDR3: CASSEKRQGNQPQHF
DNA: TGTGCCAGCAGTGAAAAAAGACAGGGCAATCAGCCCCAGCATTTT

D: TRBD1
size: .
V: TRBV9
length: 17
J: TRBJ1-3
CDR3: CASSVDPRQGSGNTIYF
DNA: TGTGCCAGCAGCGTAGACCCAAGACAGGGTTCTGGAAACACCATATATTTT

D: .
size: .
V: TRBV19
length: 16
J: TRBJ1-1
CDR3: CASSTTPRRRGTGAFF
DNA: TGTGCCAGTAGTACAACCCCCCGGAGACGGGGGACGGGTGCTTTCTTT

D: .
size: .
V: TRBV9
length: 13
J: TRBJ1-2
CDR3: CASSRDQGNGYTF
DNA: TGTGCCAGCAGCAGGGATCAGGGTAATGGCTACACCTTC

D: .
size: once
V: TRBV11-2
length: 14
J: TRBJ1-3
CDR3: CASSGGAVGNTIYF
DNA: TGTGCCAGCAGCGGGGGGGCCGTTGGAAACACCATATATTTT

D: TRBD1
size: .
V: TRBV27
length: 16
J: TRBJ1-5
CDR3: CASSSLRQGSNQPQHF
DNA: TGTGCCAGCAGTTCCCTACGACAGGGTAGCAATCAGCCCCAGCATTTT

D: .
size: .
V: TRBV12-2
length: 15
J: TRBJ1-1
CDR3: CASLLWRAWNAEAFF
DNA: TGTGCAAGTCTCCTCTGGAGGGCTTGGAACGCTGAAGCTTTCTTT

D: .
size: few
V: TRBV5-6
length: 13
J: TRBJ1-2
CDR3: CASSLGGRYGYTF
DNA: TGTGCCAGCAGCTTGGGGGGGAGGTATGGCTACACCTTC

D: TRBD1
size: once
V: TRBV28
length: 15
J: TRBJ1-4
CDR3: CASSRTGGSNEKLFF
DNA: TGTGCCAGCAGCCGGACAGGGGGCTCGAATGAAAAACTGTTTTTT

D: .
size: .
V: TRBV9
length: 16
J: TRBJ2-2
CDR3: CASSVGSGQNTGELFF
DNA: TGTGCCAGCAGCGTAGGATCGGGACAAAACACCGGGGAGCTGTTTTTT

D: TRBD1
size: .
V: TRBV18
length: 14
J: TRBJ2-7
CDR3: CASSPPTGGGEQYF
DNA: TGTGCCAGCTCACCACCTACAGGGGGTGGAGAGCAGTACTTC

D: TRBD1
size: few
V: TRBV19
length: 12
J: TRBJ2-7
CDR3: CASSDRGNEQYF
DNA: TGTGCCAGTTCCGACAGGGGCAACGAGCAGTACTTC

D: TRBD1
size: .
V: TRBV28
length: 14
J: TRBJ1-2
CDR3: CASSSTDRGYGYTF
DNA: TGTGCCAGCAGTTCCACGGACAGGGGATATGGCTACACCTTC

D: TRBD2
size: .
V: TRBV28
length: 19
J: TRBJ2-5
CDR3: CASSSTLETSGNVRKTQYF
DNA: TGTGCCAGCAGTTCCACCCTAGAGACTAGCGGGAATGTGAGAAAGACCCAGTACTTC

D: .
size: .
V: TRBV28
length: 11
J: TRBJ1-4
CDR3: CASSLAEGLFF
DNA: TGTGCCAGCAGTTTGGCCGAGGGACTGTTTTTT

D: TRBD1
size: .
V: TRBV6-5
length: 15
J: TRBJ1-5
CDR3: CASRRGQGGNQPQHF
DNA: TGTGCCAGCAGGAGGGGACAGGGCGGAAATCAGCCCCAGCATTTT

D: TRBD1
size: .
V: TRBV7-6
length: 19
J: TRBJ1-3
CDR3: CASSLVLGLGRGAGNTIYF
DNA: TGTGCCAGCAGCTTAGTTCTCGGACTGGGCAGGGGGGCTGGAAACACCATATATTTT

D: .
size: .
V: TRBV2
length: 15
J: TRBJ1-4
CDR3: CASSVGQPGGEKLFF
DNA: TGTGCCAGCAGTGTAGGGCAGCCCGGGGGTGAAAAACTGTTTTTT